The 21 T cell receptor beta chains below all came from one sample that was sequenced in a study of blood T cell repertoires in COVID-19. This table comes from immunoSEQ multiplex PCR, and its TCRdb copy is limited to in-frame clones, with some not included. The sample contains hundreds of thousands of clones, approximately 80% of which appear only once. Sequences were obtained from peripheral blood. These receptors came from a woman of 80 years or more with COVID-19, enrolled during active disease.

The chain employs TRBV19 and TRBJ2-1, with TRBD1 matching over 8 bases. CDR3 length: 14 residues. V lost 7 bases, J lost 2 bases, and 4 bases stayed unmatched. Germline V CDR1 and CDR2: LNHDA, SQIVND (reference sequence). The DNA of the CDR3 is TGTGCCAGTACTACAGGGGGGCCCTACAATGAGCAGTTCTTC. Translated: CASTTGGPYNEQFF.

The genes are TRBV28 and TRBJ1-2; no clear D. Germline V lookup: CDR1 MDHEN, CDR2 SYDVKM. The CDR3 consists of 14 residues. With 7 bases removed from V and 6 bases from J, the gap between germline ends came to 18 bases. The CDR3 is CASIFGGRFNGYTF. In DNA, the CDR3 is TGTGCCAGCATCTTTGGAGGCCGTTTTAATGGCTACACCTTC.

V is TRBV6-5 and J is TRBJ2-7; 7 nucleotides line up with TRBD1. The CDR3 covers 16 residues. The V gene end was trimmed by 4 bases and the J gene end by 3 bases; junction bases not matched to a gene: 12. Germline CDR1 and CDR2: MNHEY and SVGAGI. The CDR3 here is CASSSGVGQYYYEQYF. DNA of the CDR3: TGTGCCAGCAGTTCGGGTGTGGGACAGTATTACTACGAGCAGTACTTC.

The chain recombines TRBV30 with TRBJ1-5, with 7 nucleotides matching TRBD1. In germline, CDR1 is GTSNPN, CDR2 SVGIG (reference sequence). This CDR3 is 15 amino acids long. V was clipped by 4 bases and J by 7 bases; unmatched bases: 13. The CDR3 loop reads CAWNTGAVGGQPQHF. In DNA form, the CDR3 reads TGTGCCTGGAACACAGGGGCAGTTGGGGGACAGCCCCAGCATTTT.

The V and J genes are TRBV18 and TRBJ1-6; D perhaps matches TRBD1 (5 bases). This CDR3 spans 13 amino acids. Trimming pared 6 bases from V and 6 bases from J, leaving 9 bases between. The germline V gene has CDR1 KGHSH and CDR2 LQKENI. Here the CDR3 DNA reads TGTGCCAGCTCCGACAGCTCTAATTCACCCCTCCACTTT. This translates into CASSDSSNSPLHF.

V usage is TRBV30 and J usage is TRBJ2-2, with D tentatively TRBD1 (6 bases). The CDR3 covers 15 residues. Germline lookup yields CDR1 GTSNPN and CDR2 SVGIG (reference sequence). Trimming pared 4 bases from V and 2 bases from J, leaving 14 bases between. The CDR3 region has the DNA TGTGCCTGGACCTTCGACAGGATTAACACCGGGGAGCTGTTTTTT. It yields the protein CAWTFDRINTGELFF.

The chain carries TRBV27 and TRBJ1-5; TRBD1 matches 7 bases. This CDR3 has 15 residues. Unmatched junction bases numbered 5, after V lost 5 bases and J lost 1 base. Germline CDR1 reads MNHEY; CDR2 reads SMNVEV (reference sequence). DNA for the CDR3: TGTGCCAGCAGTAAACAGGGGAGCAGCAATCAGCCCCAGCATTTT. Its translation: CASSKQGSSNQPQHF.

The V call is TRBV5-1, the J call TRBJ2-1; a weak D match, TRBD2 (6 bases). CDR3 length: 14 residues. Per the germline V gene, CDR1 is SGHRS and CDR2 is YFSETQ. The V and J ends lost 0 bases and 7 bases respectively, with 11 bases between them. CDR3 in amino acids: CASSLAVAVNEQFF. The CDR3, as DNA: TGCGCCAGCAGCTTGGCCGTAGCGGTTAATGAGCAGTTCTTC.

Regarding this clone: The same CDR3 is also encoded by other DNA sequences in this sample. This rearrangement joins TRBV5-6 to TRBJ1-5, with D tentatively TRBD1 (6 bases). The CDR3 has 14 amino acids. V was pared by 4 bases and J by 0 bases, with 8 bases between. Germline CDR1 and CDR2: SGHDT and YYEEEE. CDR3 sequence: CASSLRGSNQPQHF. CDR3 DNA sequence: TGTGCCAGCAGCCTCAGGGGTAGCAATCAGCCCCAGCATTTT.

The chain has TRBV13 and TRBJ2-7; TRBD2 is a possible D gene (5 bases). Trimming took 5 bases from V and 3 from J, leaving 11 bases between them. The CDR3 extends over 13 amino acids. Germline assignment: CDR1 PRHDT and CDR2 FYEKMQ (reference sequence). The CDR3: CASSRTRVYEQYF. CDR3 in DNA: TGTGCCAGCAGCCGCACTAGAGTCTACGAGCAGTACTTC.

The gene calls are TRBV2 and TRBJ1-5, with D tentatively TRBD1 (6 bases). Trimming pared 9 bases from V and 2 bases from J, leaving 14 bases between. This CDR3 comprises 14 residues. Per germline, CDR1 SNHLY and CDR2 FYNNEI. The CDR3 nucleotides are TGTGCCAGTAACAGGGATGCGGGCAATCAGCCCCAGCATTTT. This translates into CASNRDAGNQPQHF.

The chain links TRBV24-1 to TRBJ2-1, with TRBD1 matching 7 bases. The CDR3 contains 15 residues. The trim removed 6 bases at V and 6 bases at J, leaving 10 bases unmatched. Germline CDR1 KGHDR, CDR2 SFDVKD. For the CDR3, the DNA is TGTGCCACCAGTTTGGAACAGGGGACGTTCAATGAGCAGTTCTTC. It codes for CATSLEQGTFNEQFF.

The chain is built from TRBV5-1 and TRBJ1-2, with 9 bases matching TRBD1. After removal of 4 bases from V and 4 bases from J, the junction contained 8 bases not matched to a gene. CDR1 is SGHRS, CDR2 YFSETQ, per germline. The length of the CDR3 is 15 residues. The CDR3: CASSETGGRGYGYTF. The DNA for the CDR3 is TGCGCCAGCAGCGAAACAGGGGGCAGGGGCTATGGCTACACCTTC.

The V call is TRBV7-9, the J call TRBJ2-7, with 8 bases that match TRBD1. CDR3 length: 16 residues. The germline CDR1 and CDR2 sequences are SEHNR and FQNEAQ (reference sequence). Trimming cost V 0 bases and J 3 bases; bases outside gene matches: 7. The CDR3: CASSLALKDRVYEQYF. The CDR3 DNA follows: TGTGCCAGCAGCTTAGCGCTAAAGGACAGGGTCTACGAGCAGTACTTC.

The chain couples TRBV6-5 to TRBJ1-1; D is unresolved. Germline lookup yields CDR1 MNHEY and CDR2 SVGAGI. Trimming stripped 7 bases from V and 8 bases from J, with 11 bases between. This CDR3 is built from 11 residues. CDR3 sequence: CASIREGEAFF. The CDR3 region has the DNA TGTGCCAGCATTCGGGAAGGAGAAGCTTTCTTT.

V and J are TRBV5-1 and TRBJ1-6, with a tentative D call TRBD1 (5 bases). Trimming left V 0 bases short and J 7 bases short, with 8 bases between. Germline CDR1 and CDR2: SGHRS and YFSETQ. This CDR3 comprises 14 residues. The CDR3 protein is CASSLVQENSPLHF. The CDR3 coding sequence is TGCGCCAGCAGCTTGGTACAGGAGAATTCACCCCTCCACTTT.

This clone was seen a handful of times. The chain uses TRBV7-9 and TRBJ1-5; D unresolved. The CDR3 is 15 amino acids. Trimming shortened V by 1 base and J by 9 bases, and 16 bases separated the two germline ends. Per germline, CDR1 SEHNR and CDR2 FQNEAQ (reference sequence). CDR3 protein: CASSLGSAGEGPQHF. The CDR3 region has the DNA TGTGCCAGCAGCTTAGGATCAGCGGGAGAAGGGCCCCAGCATTTT.

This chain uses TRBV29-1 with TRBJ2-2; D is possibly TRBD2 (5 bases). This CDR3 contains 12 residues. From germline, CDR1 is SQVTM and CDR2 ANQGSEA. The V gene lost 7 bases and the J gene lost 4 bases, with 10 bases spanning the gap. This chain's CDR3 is CSGGSSTGELFF. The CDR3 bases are TGCAGCGGAGGGTCGAGCACCGGGGAGCTGTTTTTT.

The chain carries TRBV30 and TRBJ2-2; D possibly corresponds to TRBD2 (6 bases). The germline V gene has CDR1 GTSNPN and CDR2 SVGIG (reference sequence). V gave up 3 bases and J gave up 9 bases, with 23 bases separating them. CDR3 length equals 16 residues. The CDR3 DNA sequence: TGTGCCTGGAGCTCCCCACTAGGCGGGGTTACTAGGGAGCTGTTTTTT. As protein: CAWSSPLGGVTRELFF.

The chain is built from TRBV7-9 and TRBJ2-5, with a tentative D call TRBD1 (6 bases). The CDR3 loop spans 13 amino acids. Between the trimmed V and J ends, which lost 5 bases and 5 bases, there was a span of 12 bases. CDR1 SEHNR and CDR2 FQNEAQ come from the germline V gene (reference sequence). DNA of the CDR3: TGTGCCAGCAGCCCAGGGGTAGGGGAGACCCAGTACTTC. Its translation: CASSPGVGETQYF.

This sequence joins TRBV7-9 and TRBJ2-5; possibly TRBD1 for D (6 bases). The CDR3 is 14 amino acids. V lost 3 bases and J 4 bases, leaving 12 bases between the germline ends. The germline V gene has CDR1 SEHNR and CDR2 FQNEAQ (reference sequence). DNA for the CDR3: TGTGCCAGCAGCTTGCTGGGGGCACGAGAGACCCAGTACTTC. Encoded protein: CASSLLGARETQYF.